What follows are 27 T cell receptor beta chains derived from one specimen sequenced in a study of CD8+ T cells in alopecia areata. As the sequencing template, cDNA was produced by extracting RNA and reverse transcribing it. Assay: immunoSEQ multiplex PCR; the TCRdb copy retains only in-frame clones and omits some. Of 150,000 to 200,000 clones in the sample, 65% to 75% were seen once. The sample consisted of CD8+ T cells sorted from blood, taken at week 0. These receptors came from a human donor with alopecia areata.

This clone turned up a few times. The genes are TRBV6-6 and TRBJ2-7; tentatively, D is TRBD1 (6 bases). CDR3 size: 15 residues. V shed 5 bases and J shed 2 bases, with 16 bases lying between them. Looked up from germline, CDR1 is MNHNY and CDR2 is SVGAGI (reference sequence). CDR3 residues: CASSGQRGIPYEQYF. The CDR3 region has the DNA TGTGCCAGCAGTGGTCAGAGGGGGATACCCTACGAGCAGTACTTC.

The gene calls are TRBV29-1 and TRBJ2-5, with D hard to call. Germline V gene data show CDR1 as SQVTM and CDR2 as ANQGSEA. This CDR3 contains 14 residues. V was pared by 3 bases and J by 2 bases, with 13 bases between. The CDR3 sequence is CSVDLGARQETQYF. CDR3 DNA: TGCAGCGTTGACTTAGGCGCTAGACAAGAGACCCAGTACTTC.

The rearrangement joins TRBV4-2 to TRBJ1-5; tentative D call: TRBD1 (5 bases). The germline V gene has CDR1 LGHNA and CDR2 YNFKEQ. The V gene lost 1 base and the J gene lost 4 bases, with 8 bases spanning the gap. CDR3 size: 14 residues. In nucleotides, the CDR3 is TGTGCCAGCAGCCAAGGACAGAATAATCAGCCCCAGCATTTT. It translates to CASSQGQNNQPQHF.

This chain links TRBV5-1 with TRBJ1-1; D uncertain. This CDR3 has 18 residues. With 6 bases removed from V and 5 bases from J, the gap between germline ends came to 29 bases. Germline V gives CDR1 SGHRS, CDR2 YFSETQ. The CDR3 protein is CASNEYGVFAGPGTEAFF. In DNA, the CDR3 is TGCGCCAGCAACGAATATGGGGTTTTTGCCGGACCTGGGACTGAAGCTTTCTTT.

The rearrangement joins TRBV29-1 to TRBJ2-7; 9 bases fit TRBD2. This CDR3 spans 13 amino acids. The V and J ends lost 8 bases and 6 bases, in that order; junction bases with no gene match: 11. Germline CDR1 is SQVTM and CDR2 is ANQGSEA. The CDR3 loop reads CSHESGGPFEQYF. CDR3 DNA sequence: TGCAGCCATGAGAGCGGGGGGCCCTTCGAGCAGTACTTC.

This clone was detected only a few times. The chain is built from TRBV6-6 and TRBJ2-1; TRBD1 or TRBD2 may be the D gene (5 bases each). Germline V gene data show CDR1 as MNHNY and CDR2 as SVGAGI (reference sequence). Trimming removed 6 bases from V and 5 bases from J, with 14 bases in between. The CDR3 is 14 residues long. CDR3 sequence (DNA): TGTGCCAGCAGCGGGGCCCTAAAAAACAATGAGCAGTTCTTC. It codes for CASSGALKNNEQFF.

The genes are TRBV20-1 and TRBJ2-7; D call uncertain. Germline V CDR1 and CDR2: DFQATT, SNEGSKA (reference sequence). Between the trimmed V and J ends, which lost 6 bases and 5 bases, there was a span of 8 bases. The CDR3 runs to 10 residues. The CDR3 region has the DNA TGCAGTGCACTGACCGACGAGCAGTACTTC. It specifies CSALTDEQYF.

This chain links TRBV4-2 with TRBJ2-2, with TRBD1 matching over 7 bases. V was clipped by 4 bases and J by 7 bases; unmatched bases: 15. The CDR3 length is 17 residues. In germline, CDR1 is LGHNA, CDR2 YNFKEQ. The CDR3 here is CASSLRTGTEAFGELFF. CDR3 DNA sequence: TGTGCCAGCAGCCTCCGAACCGGGACAGAAGCTTTCGGGGAGCTGTTTTTT.

J is TRBJ2-4 and V is TRBV4-1; 8 nucleotides match TRBD1. Germline assignment: CDR1 MGHRA and CDR2 YSYEKL. V was pared by 0 bases and J by 2 bases, with 9 bases of the junction left unmatched. The CDR3 is made up of 18 amino acids. CDR3 DNA: TGCGCCAGCAGCCAAGATGAGTGGGACAGGTCGTCCAAAAACATTCAGTACTTC. Protein product: CASSQDEWDRSSKNIQYF.

This clone has more than one count but fewer than ten. The V call is TRBV30, the J call TRBJ2-1, with a tentative D call TRBD1 (6 bases). The germline gives CDR1 GTSNPN, CDR2 SVGIG (reference sequence). Trimming took off 8 bases at V and 4 bases at J, with 15 bases between the two ends. The CDR3 spans 13 residues. This CDR3 is CATTGQLYNEQFF. CDR3 in DNA: TGTGCCACTACGGGACAACTGTACAATGAGCAGTTCTTC.

The gene calls are TRBV4-1 and TRBJ2-3, with 9 bases identical to TRBD1. J lost 5 bases, V lost 3 bases, and 18 bases had no gene match. This CDR3 contains 19 residues. Per germline, CDR1 MGHRA and CDR2 YSYEKL. CDR3 DNA: TGCGCCAGCAGCCAGGTTCCTCAGACAGGGGGGGTATCGGGAGATACGCAGTATTTT. It encodes CASSQVPQTGGVSGDTQYF.

The V and J genes are TRBV7-8 and TRBJ2-2, with a weak D call TRBD1 (6 bases). V lost 4 bases and J 5 bases, leaving 11 bases between the germline ends. The CDR3 totals 14 residues. The V gene's germline CDR1 is SGHVS and CDR2 FQNEAQ. The CDR3 is CASSYSQGTGELFF. In nucleotides, the CDR3 is TGTGCCAGCAGCTACTCACAGGGTACCGGGGAGCTGTTTTTT. The full variable domain, with the rest looked up from reference TRBV7-8 and TRBJ2-2, is GAGVSQSPRYKVAKRGQDVALRCDPISGHVSLFWYQQALGQGPEFLTYFQNEAQLDKSGLPSDRFFAERPEGSVSTLKIQRTQQEDSAVYLCASSYSQGTGELFFGEGSRLTVL.

The table lists this clone with a few counts. The chain uses TRBV30 and TRBJ2-2; 11 nucleotides line up with TRBD1. This CDR3 has 14 amino acids. J gave up 6 bases and V 2 bases, and 2 bases lay outside the gene matches. Germline lookup yields CDR1 GTSNPN and CDR2 SVGIG (reference sequence). The CDR3 coding sequence is TGTGCCTGGAGTCCGGGACAGGGGGCCGGGGAGCTGTTTTTT. Translation gives CAWSPGQGAGELFF.

The chain carries TRBV19 and TRBJ1-1; TRBD1 agrees at 9 bases. The CDR3 is made up of 14 amino acids. Losses at the gene ends were 4 bases for V and 3 bases for J; bases not matched to a gene: 3. The germline V gene encodes CDR1 LNHDA and CDR2 SQIVND (reference sequence). The CDR3 nucleotides read TGTGCCAGTAGTAGCGGGACAGGGTACACTGAAGCTTTCTTT. Protein sequence: CASSSGTGYTEAFF.

The chain recombines TRBV27 with TRBJ1-1; unclear D gene. CDR1 MNHEY and CDR2 SMNVEV come from the germline V gene (reference sequence). The CDR3 loop spans 11 amino acids. V lost 10 bases to trimming and J lost 6 bases, with 12 bases between them. The CDR3 sequence: CATQFGSEAFF. Here the CDR3 DNA reads TGTGCCACTCAGTTCGGGTCTGAAGCTTTCTTT.

The chain combines TRBV29-1 with TRBJ2-7; 7 bases are a match to TRBD1. Germline V gene data show CDR1 as SQVTM and CDR2 as ANQGSEA. The V and J ends lost 4 bases and 6 bases, in that order; junction bases with no gene match: 3. This CDR3 region has 11 residues. CDR3 residues: CSVGQGPEQYF. CDR3 DNA: TGCAGCGTTGGACAGGGACCCGAGCAGTACTTC.

Of note for this clone: Given a far larger clone just one base away, this is likely a sequencing read error. The chain links TRBV6-1 to TRBJ2-7; no clear D. CDR1 MNHNS and CDR2 SASEGT come from the germline V gene. This CDR3 has 10 amino acids. Trimming took 6 bases from V and 4 from J, leaving 4 bases between them. The CDR3 is CASRDYEQYF. CDR3 sequence (DNA): TGTGCCAGCAGGGATTACGAGCAGTACTTC.

This chain uses TRBV30 with TRBJ2-7, with 7 bases matching TRBD1. Germline V gives CDR1 GTSNPN, CDR2 SVGIG (reference sequence). The CDR3 contains 13 residues. V lost 6 bases to trimming and J lost 2 bases; unmatched junction nucleotides: 7. Written as DNA, the CDR3 is TGTGCCTGTGCACCGGGACAGACCTACGAGCAGTACTTC. Translating it yields CACAPGQTYEQYF.

CDR3 residues: CASSLFRGVNQETQYF. The DNA of the CDR3 is TGTGCCAGCAGCCTCTTCCGAGGGGTTAACCAAGAGACCCAGTACTTC. V gene TRBV13 combines with J gene TRBJ2-5, with D perhaps matching TRBD1 or TRBD2 (5 bases each). CDR3 length: 16 residues. Between the trimmed V and J ends, which lost 5 bases and 0 bases, there was a span of 16 bases. Germline assignment: CDR1 PRHDT and CDR2 FYEKMQ (reference sequence).

A word on this clone: The sample holds other DNA sequences that translate to the same CDR3. The rearrangement links TRBV29-1 to TRBJ2-2, with D hard to call. V was shortened by 1 base and J by 2 bases, with 5 bases between the two germline ends. The CDR3 sequence is 13 residues long. CDR1 and CDR2 from the germline V gene are SQVTM and ANQGSEA. The CDR3 sequence is CSVEGPNTGELFF. CDR3 sequence (DNA): TGCAGCGTTGAAGGGCCAAACACCGGGGAGCTGTTTTTT.

A few counts support this clone. The rearrangement uses TRBV2 and TRBJ2-7; no clear D gene. In germline, CDR1 is SNHLY, CDR2 FYNNEI. The length of the CDR3 is 15 residues. Trimming took 5 bases from V and 3 from J, leaving 17 bases between them. The CDR3 nucleotides read TGTGCCAGCAGTCCCCGTGGATTCGGAAGCTACGAGCAGTACTTC. It codes for CASSPRGFGSYEQYF.

The V gene is TRBV6-5, the J gene TRBJ1-2; D not resolved. Germline assignment: CDR1 MNHEY and CDR2 SVGAGI. CDR3 length: 16 residues. Trimming took off 2 bases at V and 7 bases at J, with 20 bases between the two ends. CDR3 region: CASSYGPSKVRGGYTF. CDR3 DNA sequence: TGTGCCAGCAGTTACGGGCCTTCGAAGGTTAGAGGTGGCTACACCTTC.

The chain couples TRBV7-3 to TRBJ2-3, with D possibly being TRBD2 (7 bases). The V end was cut by 5 bases, the J end by 4 bases, with 22 bases between. Per germline, CDR1 SGHTA and CDR2 FQGTGA. CDR3 length: 17 residues. In DNA, the CDR3 is TGTGCCAGCAGCCCCCTCGGGGGAGGGGGGGCGCCAGATACGCAGTATTTT. Protein product: CASSPLGGGGAPDTQYF.

This clone was counted a few times. This rearrangement joins TRBV5-4 to TRBJ2-1, with D hard to call. The germline V and J ends were trimmed by 2 bases and 7 bases, with 7 bases remaining between them. CDR1 and CDR2 from the germline V gene are SGHNT and YYREEE (reference sequence). The CDR3 consists of 12 residues. The CDR3 coding sequence is TGTGCCAGCAGCTTTCTTGGGAATGAGCAGTTCTTC. It codes for CASSFLGNEQFF.

The chain links TRBV12-5 to TRBJ2-2; D gene uncertain. The CDR3 is 10 residues long. V shed 6 bases and J shed 6 bases, with 2 bases lying between them. The V gene's germline CDR1 is LGHNT and CDR2 FRNRAP. The CDR3 sequence is CASGAGELFF. DNA of the CDR3: TGTGCTAGTGGGGCCGGGGAGCTGTTTTTT.

This clone came up a few times. The J gene is TRBJ2-7, the V gene TRBV5-4; 8 bases map to TRBD1. V shed 2 bases, J shed 3 bases, and the junction held 1 base outside the gene matches. Germline V gene sequence: CDR1 SGHNT, CDR2 YYREEE (reference sequence). This CDR3 contains 13 residues. Written as DNA, the CDR3 is TGTGCCAGCAGCTTCGACAGGGGCTACGAGCAGTACTTC. This encodes CASSFDRGYEQYF.

The chain recombines TRBV13 with TRBJ2-7; 12 bases map to TRBD1. From germline, CDR1 is PRHDT and CDR2 FYEKMQ (reference sequence). Losses at the gene ends were 4 bases for V and 5 bases for J; bases not matched to a gene: 3. There are 14 residues in the CDR3. This chain's CDR3 is CASSSGTGGNEQYF. The CDR3 DNA reads as TGTGCCAGCAGCTCCGGGACAGGGGGCAACGAGCAGTACTTC. Together with reference TRBV13 and TRBJ2-7, the CDR3 gives the full variable domain: AAGVIQSPRHLIKEKRETATLKCYPIPRHDTVYWYQQGPGQDPQFLISFYEKMQSDKGSIPDRFSAQQFSDYHSELNMSSLELGDSALYFCASSSGTGGNEQYFGPGTRLTVT.